Sequencing of this T cell receptor beta chain was carried out in a study of blood T cell repertoires in COVID-19. Study overall: COVID-19 samples from acute and convalescent phases originated in the United States, Italy and Spain.

Germline V gene lookup returns CDR1 MNHEY and CDR2 SMNVEV (reference sequence). There are 16 residues in the CDR3. Trimming took 0 bases from V and 4 from J, leaving 12 bases between them. Source study methods: Estimates of nucleated cell counts were drawn from the amplification of reference gene primers. Produced via immunoSEQ multiplex PCR; TCRdb's table is partial and in-frame only. V and J calls and clone size are copied from that table; D and trimming were computed from the DNA. The sample includes about 400,000 clones, roughly 90% of them seen just once. The sequenced sample consisted of peripheral blood. The J gene is TRBJ1-4, the V gene TRBV27; D gene uncertain. This receptor was obtained from a middle-aged man with acute or convalescent COVID-19. CDR3 sequence (DNA): TGTGCCAGCAGTTTATCGTTTACGGACTTTAATGAAAAACTGTTTTTT. It translates to CASSLSFTDFNEKLFF.